This T cell receptor (beta chain) was identified in a study of shared clonotypes between healthy human individuals. Study-wide findings and caveats: Limitation of the genetic and exposure-history diversity represented came from the few donors.

Some clones are missing from TCRdb's copy, which holds only in-frame ones; the method was immunoSEQ multiplex PCR. The sample gives about 580,000 clones, 98% of which show up once; 0.3% is in the top ten. The germline V and J ends were trimmed by 2 bases and 4 bases, with 11 bases remaining between them. CDR1 is MNHEY and CDR2 is SVGAGI in the germline V gene. CDR3 length: 14 amino acids. To note about this clone: Its target is not known.

CD45RO-negative cells were positively selected for CCR7, leaving out terminally differentiated effector memory CD45RA+ cells. This chain joins TRBV6-5 and TRBJ1-2; TRBD1 might be the D (6 bases). The sequenced sample was naive CD8+ T cells sorted from blood. The receptor comes from a man aged 30 to 39 in good health. CDR3 residues: CASSYRSGAYGYTF. The CDR3 DNA follows: TGTGCCAGCAGTTACCGGTCAGGGGCCTATGGCTACACCTTC.